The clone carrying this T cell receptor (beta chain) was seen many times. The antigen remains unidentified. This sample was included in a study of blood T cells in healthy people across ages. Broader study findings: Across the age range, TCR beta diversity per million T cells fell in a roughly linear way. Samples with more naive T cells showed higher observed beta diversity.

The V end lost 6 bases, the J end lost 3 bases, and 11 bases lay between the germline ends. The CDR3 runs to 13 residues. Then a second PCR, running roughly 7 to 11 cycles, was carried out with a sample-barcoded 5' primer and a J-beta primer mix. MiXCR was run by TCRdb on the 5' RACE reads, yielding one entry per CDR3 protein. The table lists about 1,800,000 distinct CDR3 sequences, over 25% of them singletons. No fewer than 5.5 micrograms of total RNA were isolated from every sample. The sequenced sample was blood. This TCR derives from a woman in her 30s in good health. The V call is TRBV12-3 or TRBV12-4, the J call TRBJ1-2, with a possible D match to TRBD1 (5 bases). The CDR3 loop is CASSSGRDYGYTF. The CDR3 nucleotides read TGTGCCAGCAGCTCAGGGAGAGACTATGGCTACACCTTC.